The 21 T cell receptor beta chains listed next were all sequenced from one sample in a study of cytomegalovirus exposure and HLA in healthy donors. In the PCR, 60 Vbeta and 13 Jbeta primers were used. The data were produced by immunoSEQ multiplex PCR, yet TCRdb's version contains in-frame clones alone and is incomplete. The sample data list about 210,000 clones. Source material: PBMCs. Source of these receptors: a woman aged 25 to 39 in good health and CMV-seropositive.

The rearrangement links TRBV7-6 to TRBJ1-2; 7 nucleotides align to TRBD1. Looked up from germline, CDR1 is SGHVS and CDR2 is FNYEAQ. The CDR3 contains 16 residues. V was pared by 4 bases and J by 4 bases, with 12 bases of the junction left unmatched. CDR3 DNA sequence: TGTGCCAGCAGCTATCCTCCTTCCGGGACAGTCTATGGCTACACCTTC. This encodes CASSYPPSGTVYGYTF.

This sequence joins TRBV4-3 and TRBJ2-1; D not certain. Between the trimmed V and J ends, which lost 4 bases and 9 bases, there was a span of 13 bases. Germline CDR1 is LGHNA and CDR2 is YSLEER. The CDR3 is 13 amino acids. CDR3 DNA sequence: TGCGCCAGCAGCCGTGAGTTTTCGGTTGAGCAGTTCTTC. Translated, it gives CASSREFSVEQFF.

Concerning this clone itself: The sample holds other DNA sequences that translate to the same CDR3. The chain carries TRBV30 and TRBJ2-5, with D possibly being TRBD2 (6 bases). CDR3 length: 11 residues. Germline-derived CDR1 and CDR2 are GTSNPN and SVGIG (reference sequence). V lost 3 bases to trimming and J lost 5 bases, with 7 bases between them. The CDR3 region has the DNA TGTGCCTGGAGCGGAGGGGAGACCCAGTACTTC. Protein sequence: CAWSGGETQYF.

The J gene is TRBJ2-1, the V gene TRBV4-3, with 14 bases fitting TRBD2. The V gene end was trimmed by 1 base and the J gene end by 7 bases; junction bases not matched to a gene: 3. The CDR3 runs to 16 residues. CDR1 is LGHNA, CDR2 YSLEER, per germline. The CDR3: CASSQGGTSGRNEQFF. In DNA, the CDR3 is TGCGCCAGCAGCCAAGGAGGGACTAGCGGGAGAAATGAGCAGTTCTTC.

V usage is TRBV6-5 and J usage is TRBJ1-1; D may be TRBD1 (5 bases). Germline V CDR1 and CDR2: MNHEY, SVGAGI. The CDR3 sequence is 15 residues long. V was pared by 0 bases and J by 6 bases, with 14 bases between. The CDR3 here is CASSYSGGGGPEAFF. CDR3 in DNA: TGTGCCAGCAGTTACTCCGGGGGGGGTGGCCCTGAAGCTTTCTTT.

The chain combines TRBV5-1 with TRBJ2-5; possibly TRBD1 for D (6 bases). Trimming removed 0 bases at V and 5 bases at J, with 14 bases between. Germline V lookup: CDR1 SGHRS, CDR2 YFSETQ. The CDR3 contains 15 residues. The CDR3: CASSLGSGVGETQYF. The CDR3 nucleotides read TGCGCCAGCAGCTTGGGATCAGGGGTTGGGGAGACCCAGTACTTC.

V gene TRBV11-2 combines with J gene TRBJ2-2; D uncertain. Trimming cost V 5 bases and J 1 base, with 8 bases left between them. The germline CDR1 and CDR2 sequences are SGHAT and FQNNGV. This CDR3 comprises 14 residues. CDR3 coding DNA: TGTGCCAGCAGCCTGAGACAGAACACCGGGGAGCTGTTTTTT. Its protein product is CASSLRQNTGELFF.

This chain links TRBV5-1 with TRBJ2-7; D is possibly TRBD1 (7 bases). The CDR3 length is 17 residues. V lost 3 bases and J lost 1, with 20 bases in between. Germline V gene lookup returns CDR1 SGHRS and CDR2 YFSETQ. CDR3 DNA: TGCGCCAGCAGCTCCTTAACCTCGACAGGGAGGTCCTACGAGCAGTACTTC. Translated, it gives CASSSLTSTGRSYEQYF.

CDR3 sequence (DNA): TGTGCCAGCAGCTTAGCCCCGGGACAGGGAACGGGCTATGGCTACACCTTC. Amino acids: CASSLAPGQGTGYGYTF. The chain has TRBV14 and TRBJ1-2; 9 bases match TRBD1. With 5 bases clipped from V and 4 bases from J, the junction kept 14 bases outside the gene matches. The CDR3 consists of 17 residues. Germline V gene data show CDR1 as SGHDN and CDR2 as FVKESK.

The chain combines TRBV5-1 with TRBJ2-7; 7 nucleotides line up with TRBD1. The CDR3 sequence is 14 residues long. The V and J ends lost 4 bases and 3 bases, in that order; junction bases with no gene match: 7. The germline V gene encodes CDR1 SGHRS and CDR2 YFSETQ. CDR3 residues: CASSDPGQFYEQYF. CDR3 nucleotides: TGCGCCAGCAGCGATCCGGGACAGTTCTACGAGCAGTACTTC.

This sequence joins TRBV11-2 and TRBJ2-1, with 7 bases identical to TRBD1. CDR1 SGHAT and CDR2 FQNNGV come from the germline V gene. The CDR3 length is 17 residues. J gave up 6 bases and V 5 bases, and 16 bases lay outside the gene matches. The DNA of the CDR3 is TGTGCCAGCAGCATACTCCGGGACAGCAACACCCTCAATGAGCAGTTCTTC. Its protein product is CASSILRDSNTLNEQFF.

The rearrangement links TRBV5-6 to TRBJ1-5; D unclear. The V gene's germline CDR1 is SGHDT and CDR2 YYEEEE. The CDR3 extends over 13 amino acids. V lost 0 bases, J lost 6 bases, and 7 bases lay in between. This chain's CDR3 is CASSLGLSQPQHF. The CDR3 DNA reads TGTGCCAGCAGCTTGGGATTGAGTCAGCCCCAGCATTTT.

On this clone: This sample includes further DNA sequences coding for the same CDR3. The chain uses TRBV7-2 and TRBJ1-1; D gene ambiguous. Trimming cost V 4 bases and J 8 bases, with 11 bases left between them. The germline gives CDR1 SGHTA, CDR2 FQGNSA. CDR3 length: 12 amino acids. CDR3 sequence (DNA): TGTGCCAGCAGCTCTAATCGGGGAGAAGCTTTCTTT. Amino acids: CASSSNRGEAFF.

Remarks on this clone: Relative to the germline gene, one junction end is altered; a read error may explain this. This specimen includes other DNA sequences encoding the same CDR3. This chain links TRBV5-4 with TRBJ1-4; D may be TRBD1 (5 bases). Per germline, CDR1 SGHNT and CDR2 YYREEE (reference sequence). This CDR3 has 14 residues. CDR3 in amino acids: CASSQQGFDEKLFF. CDR3 bases: TGTGCCAGCAGCCAGCAGGGTTTCGATGAAAAGCTGTTTTTT.

The chain has TRBV10-1 and TRBJ2-7; 9 bases fit TRBD1. Germline V CDR1 and CDR2: WNHNN, SYGVQD (reference sequence). Losses at the gene ends were 4 bases for V and 2 bases for J; bases not matched to a gene: 3. The CDR3 runs 14 residues. In nucleotides, the CDR3 is TGCGCCAGCAGTGCCGGGACAGGGACCTACGAGCAGTACTTC. Translated: CASSAGTGTYEQYF.

This chain connects TRBV28 to TRBJ1-4, with D perhaps TRBD1 (6 bases). This CDR3 comprises 14 residues. V was clipped by 3 bases and J by 2 bases, with 7 bases between them. Germline CDR1 is MDHEN and CDR2 is SYDVKM. In nucleotides, the CDR3 is TGTGCCAGCAGTTTCAGGGGCACTAATGAAAAACTGTTTTTT. It is translated as CASSFRGTNEKLFF.

CDR3 residues: CASNPERESYEQYF. The DNA for the CDR3 is TGTGCCAGCAACCCCGAGCGGGAGTCTTACGAGCAGTACTTC. V usage is TRBV6-5 and J usage is TRBJ2-7; 8 nucleotides line up with TRBD2. V was clipped by 7 bases and J by 4 bases; unmatched bases: 9. CDR1 and CDR2 from the germline V gene are MNHEY and SVGAGI. This CDR3 contains 14 residues.

The chain couples TRBV18 to TRBJ2-7; perhaps TRBD1 as D (6 bases). The length of the CDR3 is 15 residues. V was cut by 6 bases and J by 2 bases, with 17 bases left in between. Germline-derived CDR1 and CDR2 are KGHSH and LQKENI. CDR3 DNA: TGTGCCAGCTCCCCATCCGGACAGTCTACCTACGAGCAGTACTTC. Its translation: CASSPSGQSTYEQYF. Drawing the rest from reference TRBV18 and TRBJ2-7, the complete variable domain is NAGVMQNPRHLVRRRGQEARLRCSPMKGHSHVYWYRQLPEEGLKFMVYLQKENIIDESGMPKERFSAEFPKEGPSILRIQQVVRGDSAAYFCASSPSGQSTYEQYFGPGTRLTVT.

The chain has TRBV6-5 and TRBJ2-3; the D gene is possibly TRBD2 (7 bases). This CDR3 has 15 residues. Germline CDR1 reads MNHEY; CDR2 reads SVGAGI. V lost 3 bases and J 6 bases, leaving 16 bases between the germline ends. Here the CDR3 DNA reads TGTGCCAGCAGTTATTCCGCGGGGAGGGGGGATACGCAGTATTTT. This sequence encodes CASSYSAGRGDTQYF.

This chain connects TRBV5-1 to TRBJ2-5; 8 nucleotides line up with TRBD2. V was clipped by 3 bases and J by 2 bases; unmatched bases: 6. This CDR3 is built from 15 residues. Germline V CDR1 and CDR2: SGHRS, YFSETQ. This CDR3 reads CASSSGGPSQETQYF. CDR3 sequence (DNA): TGCGCCAGCAGCTCGGGGGGGCCTAGTCAAGAGACCCAGTACTTC.

The chain combines TRBV2 with TRBJ1-5; D is possibly TRBD1 (6 bases). The ends were cut back, 3 bases at V and 1 base at J, with 16 bases in the middle. The CDR3 has 17 amino acids. Germline CDR1 is SNHLY and CDR2 is FYNNEI. DNA for the CDR3: TGTGCCAGCAGTGACAGTCAGGGACAAACCAGCAATCAGCCCCAGCATTTT. Amino acids: CASSDSQGQTSNQPQHF. Full variable domain (remainder filled in from reference TRBV2 and TRBJ1-5): EPEVTQTPSHQVTQMGQEVILRCVPISNHLYFYWYRQILGQKVEFLVSFYNNEISEKSEIFDDQFSVERPDGSNFTLKIRSTKLEDSAMYFCASSDSQGQTSNQPQHFGDGTRLSIL.